Listed here is a single T cell receptor (beta chain). Its target is unknown. This sample is drawn from a study of shared clonotypes between healthy human individuals. Study as a whole: The donor group consisted of a couple of women and a few men, aged 18 to 49.

Here immunoSEQ multiplex PCR was the method, and the copy in TCRdb shows in-frame clones only, minus some. This sample has roughly 1.5 million clones; about 98% occur once, and the top ten carry roughly 0.45%. Findings and limits, study-wide: Researchers sampled only blood; tissue repertoires likely differ.

CDR1 SGHRS and CDR2 YFSETQ come from the germline V gene. CDR3 size: 18 residues. Germline trimming cut 0 bases from V and 3 bases from J; bases unmatched to any gene: 12. The source is a man aged 25-45 years in good health. The V call is TRBV5-1, the J call TRBJ1-1, with TRBD1 matching 9 bases. Sequenced: naive CD4+ T cells sorted from blood. Subset defined: CD45RA+ positively selected. The CDR3, as DNA: TGCGCCAGCAGCTTGGGATACAGCGACAGGGGGTGGGACACTGAAGCTTTCTTT. It codes for CASSLGYSDRGWDTEAFF. The whole variable domain, filled in from reference TRBV5-1 and TRBJ1-1, reads KAGVTQTPRYLIKTRGQQVTLSCSPISGHRSVSWYQQTPGQGLQFLFEYFSETQRNKGNFPGRFSGRQFSNSRSEMNVSTLELGDSALYLCASSLGYSDRGWDTEAFFGQGTRLTVV.